This T cell receptor (beta chain) was found in a study of cytomegalovirus exposure and HLA in healthy donors. Trimming cost V 6 bases and J 2 bases, with 17 bases left between them. There are 15 residues in the CDR3. The germline V gene encodes CDR1 LNHDA and CDR2 SQIVND (reference sequence). The PCR used 60 Vbeta and 13 Jbeta primers. TCRdb keeps only in-frame clones here, not all; method: immunoSEQ multiplex PCR. The sample lists 110,000 to 150,000 clones; roughly 65% were seen once. Sample: PBMCs. The sequence derives from a woman aged 25-40 years in good health and CMV-seronegative. The chain uses TRBV19 and TRBJ2-7, with D possibly being TRBD1 (5 bases). The CDR3 nucleotides are TGTGCCAGTAGGCGCGCAGGGAACTCCGCCTACGAGCAGTACGTC. Translated, it gives CASRRAGNSAYEQYV.